A selection of T cell receptor beta chains follows, all from one sample in a study of T cell responses to AZD1222 COVID-19 vaccine. Generated by immunoSEQ multiplex PCR, the TCRdb table keeps only in-frame clones and is missing some. The repertoire holds about 45,000 clones, with around 81% as singletons. This specimen was peripheral blood, taken on day 0 of AZD1222 vaccination. Receptors were obtained from an adult in good health. Each CDR3 is given without its conserved first and last residue. Clone size appears in some rows only: once, few, many, or a class for an expanded clone.

v_call	clone_size	cdr3_aa
TRBV19	NA	ASGQDAYEQY
TRBV28	NA	ASSPTPARTNSPLH
TRBV20-1	few	SAKETQY
TRBV4-3	NA	ASSQDRSEKLF
TRBV9	NA	ASSVVSTNTEAF
TRBV12-5	NA	ASGTGTSAF
TRBV6-5	NA	ASSYAPHEHNSPLH
TRBV28	NA	ASSPLGSSGNTIY
TRBV9	NA	ASSEGGSYEQY
TRBV19	NA	ASSITGSNTEAF
TRBV23-1	NA	ASRSVGGTTTDTQY
TRBV6-5	once	ASSYSSAGTEAF
TRBV1	NA	TSSRSFGQF
TRBV28	NA	ASNYRGYEQY
TRBV7-6	NA	ASSLFGQGFSDTQY
TRBV6-5	NA	ASSRQGAGYGYT
TRBV28	few	ASNPWQGQILETQY
TRBV3-1/TRBV3-2	once	ASSQGGGTHSPLH
TRBV13	NA	ASSSPGQGDYEQY
TRBV19	NA	ASSMGRRYSNQPQH
TRBV7-8	NA	ASSLVSSGGSNTGELF
TRBV2	NA	ASWSGRAVTEAF
TRBV28	NA	ASSVQGQVGYT
TRBV28	NA	ASSLWSSRAGQPQH
TRBV5-6	NA	ASSWGTGDTGELF
TRBV5-1	NA	ASSETGTNEKLF
TRBV6-5	NA	ASSTGGPYNEQF
TRBV25-1	NA	ASSDQAGNTIY
TRBV29-1	NA	SVRTGGGNTIY
TRBV27	NA	ASSLSPARASGYT
TRBV3-1/TRBV3-2	NA	ASSRRHDRSSTDTQY
TRBV12-3/TRBV12-4	NA	ASSLGEETQY
TRBV30	NA	AWGPVDTIY
TRBV5-1	NA	ASSWGQGGEKLF
TRBV15	NA	ATSRVAGQGGSTEAF
TRBV5-1	NA	ASSLSMSPKETQY
TRBV10-1	NA	ASSEIDEQF
TRBV6-6	NA	ASSFFAGGSYGYT
TRBV7-9	NA	ASSLQPGSRGTEAF
TRBV7-9	NA	ASSHLDRETQY
TRBV19	NA	ASSKGLADQETQY
TRBV7-9	few	ASSFRLAVMDEQF
TRBV6-5	once	ASRDINNSPLH
TRBV3-1/TRBV3-2	NA	ASRRTSPYEQY
TRBV28	NA	ASSLLGGRETQY
TRBV5-4	NA	ASSLGVGGRLTNTQY
TRBV19	NA	ASSPQPGDKYTEAF
TRBV19	NA	ASSSGPDSPLH
TRBV10-3	NA	AISELGRSQETQY
TRBV19	NA	ASKAGDNSPLH
TRBV5-1	NA	ASSPYPRWEQY
TRBV10-2	NA	ASKGSGGSTDTQY
TRBV6-4	once	ASSADRDTEAF